The subject of this entry is one T cell receptor beta chain. The entry originates in a study of blood T cell repertoires in COVID-19. The V gene lost 6 bases and the J gene lost 4 bases, with 12 bases spanning the gap. The germline V gene encodes CDR1 MGHRA and CDR2 YSYEKL. The CDR3 consists of 14 residues. In the original analysis: How many nucleated cells were present was estimated from reference gene primer amplification. Generated by immunoSEQ multiplex PCR, the TCRdb table keeps only in-frame clones and is missing some. The V and J calls and clone size are taken from that table; D and trimming were inferred from the DNA. The profile shows fewer than 500,000 clones, about nine tenths of them singletons.

This sequence was found in a woman in her twenties or thirties with active or convalescent COVID-19. Sequenced sample: peripheral blood. The genes are TRBV4-1 and TRBJ1-4; TRBD1 is a possible D gene (5 bases). This chain's CDR3 is CASSPRDSNEKLFF. The CDR3 DNA reads TGCGCCAGCAGTCCACGAGACAGTAATGAAAAACTGTTTTTT.